This is a list of T cell receptor beta chains from one sample in a study of cytomegalovirus exposure and HLA in healthy donors. The table came from immunoSEQ multiplex PCR; TCRdb's copy has only in-frame clones and leaves some out. The sample comprises approximately 100,000 clones, roughly 76% of which are singletons, and 1.2% rests with the top ten. The specimen was PBMCs. These receptors originate from a female donor in good health and CMV-seronegative. CDR3s include the opening cysteine and the closing phenylalanine or tryptophan. D genes are given only for firm matches. The size field is filled for only some rows; it gives once, few, many or a size class.

CDR3aa: CASSIGERTDTQYF
d_gene: -
j_gene: TRBJ2-3
v_gene: TRBV19
abundance: -

CDR3aa: CAISESNRGFYNEQFF
d_gene: -
j_gene: TRBJ2-1
v_gene: TRBV10-3
abundance: once

CDR3aa: CATSRDPPGGYDEQYF
d_gene: TRBD1
j_gene: TRBJ2-7
v_gene: TRBV15
abundance: few

CDR3aa: CASSNPPGQGAQEYF
d_gene: TRBD1
j_gene: TRBJ2-7
v_gene: TRBV27
abundance: -

CDR3aa: CASKEQWEGEGEQYF
d_gene: TRBD2
j_gene: TRBJ2-7
v_gene: TRBV2
abundance: -

CDR3aa: CSAGNAGTGKNEQFF
d_gene: TRBD1
j_gene: TRBJ2-1
v_gene: TRBV29-1
abundance: -

CDR3aa: CASSLGPGARGSNEQFF
d_gene: -
j_gene: TRBJ2-1
v_gene: TRBV5-4
abundance: once

CDR3aa: CASSAPPGLKLTEAFF
d_gene: -
j_gene: TRBJ1-1
v_gene: TRBV9
abundance: once

CDR3aa: CATSRDREVDGYTF
d_gene: -
j_gene: TRBJ1-2
v_gene: TRBV15
abundance: -

CDR3aa: CASSLYEDPPGGYTF
d_gene: -
j_gene: TRBJ1-2
v_gene: TRBV6-6
abundance: few

CDR3aa: CASSSARGPEAFF
d_gene: TRBD1
j_gene: TRBJ1-1
v_gene: TRBV5-7
abundance: -

CDR3aa: CASTHAGGVYEQYF
d_gene: TRBD1
j_gene: TRBJ2-7
v_gene: TRBV7-9
abundance: -

CDR3aa: CATRRTGIQETQYF
d_gene: -
j_gene: TRBJ2-5
v_gene: TRBV5-1
abundance: -

CDR3aa: CAWTSGRYEQYF
d_gene: TRBD2
j_gene: TRBJ2-7
v_gene: TRBV30
abundance: once

CDR3aa: CASSLPQGGETQYF
d_gene: -
j_gene: TRBJ2-5
v_gene: TRBV7-9
abundance: few

CDR3aa: CASSEVRAGKGYEQYF
d_gene: -
j_gene: TRBJ2-7
v_gene: TRBV6-1
abundance: -

CDR3aa: CAGRTGGDYGYTF
d_gene: TRBD1
j_gene: TRBJ1-2
v_gene: TRBV30
abundance: few

CDR3aa: CASSFQGGDTQYF
d_gene: -
j_gene: TRBJ2-3
v_gene: TRBV7-3
abundance: -

CDR3aa: CASSPRPQGGPKLFF
d_gene: -
j_gene: TRBJ1-4
v_gene: TRBV7-9
abundance: -

CDR3aa: CASSPDRFNEQFF
d_gene: -
j_gene: TRBJ2-1
v_gene: TRBV6-5
abundance: -

CDR3aa: CASSLAMSWTGAYNEQFF
d_gene: TRBD1
j_gene: TRBJ2-1
v_gene: TRBV13
abundance: few

CDR3aa: CASSIAAQGGGPQHF
d_gene: TRBD1
j_gene: TRBJ1-5
v_gene: TRBV19
abundance: -

CDR3aa: CASSLGGVNQPQHF
d_gene: -
j_gene: TRBJ1-5
v_gene: TRBV28
abundance: few

CDR3aa: CASSIQGTTNEKLFF
d_gene: -
j_gene: TRBJ1-4
v_gene: TRBV19
abundance: -

CDR3aa: CASSSPDRGAYGYTF
d_gene: TRBD1
j_gene: TRBJ1-2
v_gene: TRBV6-5
abundance: -

CDR3aa: CATSRETSVGNEQFF
d_gene: TRBD2
j_gene: TRBJ2-1
v_gene: TRBV15
abundance: -

CDR3aa: CASSSRGGGGTYEQYF
d_gene: -
j_gene: TRBJ2-7
v_gene: TRBV27
abundance: -

CDR3aa: CASSSPGQGREQYF
d_gene: TRBD1
j_gene: TRBJ2-7
v_gene: TRBV27
abundance: once

CDR3aa: CSVTRDGRYGIGYEQYF
d_gene: -
j_gene: TRBJ2-7
v_gene: TRBV29-1
abundance: -

CDR3aa: CASSAPNSAAQPQHF
d_gene: -
j_gene: TRBJ1-5
v_gene: TRBV6-1
abundance: -

CDR3aa: CASRAGTSGFTDTQYF
d_gene: TRBD2
j_gene: TRBJ2-3
v_gene: TRBV2
abundance: few

CDR3aa: CSGSGSQNIQYF
d_gene: -
j_gene: TRBJ2-4
v_gene: TRBV29-1
abundance: -

CDR3aa: CASSQGTGVNSPLHF
d_gene: TRBD1
j_gene: TRBJ1-6
v_gene: TRBV6-5
abundance: -

CDR3aa: CASYDRGPLEQFF
d_gene: TRBD1
j_gene: TRBJ2-1
v_gene: TRBV6-6
abundance: -

CDR3aa: CASSLPLADQETQYF
d_gene: TRBD2
j_gene: TRBJ2-5
v_gene: TRBV2
abundance: -

CDR3aa: CSVVRAGGSQETQYF
d_gene: TRBD2
j_gene: TRBJ2-5
v_gene: TRBV29-1
abundance: once

CDR3aa: CASSLGSSGNYEQYF
d_gene: TRBD2
j_gene: -
v_gene: TRBV28
abundance: few

CDR3aa: CASALSQPGYGYTF
d_gene: -
j_gene: TRBJ1-2
v_gene: TRBV6-5
abundance: -

CDR3aa: CASSIGFVPSGANVLTF
d_gene: -
j_gene: TRBJ2-6
v_gene: TRBV19
abundance: -

CDR3aa: CASSLRDRAQPQHF
d_gene: TRBD1
j_gene: TRBJ1-5
v_gene: TRBV5-6
abundance: -

CDR3aa: CASSLTMTSGSTDTQYF
d_gene: TRBD2
j_gene: TRBJ2-3
v_gene: TRBV5-4
abundance: -

CDR3aa: CASSPTGTDTQYF
d_gene: -
j_gene: TRBJ2-3
v_gene: TRBV18
abundance: once

CDR3aa: CSSKGGADYGYTF
d_gene: -
j_gene: TRBJ1-2
v_gene: TRBV29-1
abundance: few

CDR3aa: CASSWTSGNEQFF
d_gene: TRBD2
j_gene: TRBJ2-1
v_gene: TRBV5-1
abundance: -

CDR3aa: CAWRATGGSFEAFF
d_gene: TRBD1
j_gene: TRBJ1-1
v_gene: TRBV30
abundance: few

CDR3aa: CASRLVQRGYNEQFF
d_gene: -
j_gene: TRBJ2-1
v_gene: TRBV12-2
abundance: -

CDR3aa: CASSPTGEIYGYTF
d_gene: TRBD1
j_gene: TRBJ1-2
v_gene: TRBV7-2
abundance: -

CDR3aa: CASSPSYNEQFF
d_gene: -
j_gene: TRBJ2-1
v_gene: TRBV10-2
abundance: few

CDR3aa: CASSFWGEYEQYF
d_gene: -
j_gene: TRBJ2-7
v_gene: TRBV7-2
abundance: -

CDR3aa: CASSSRDRGSSPLHF
d_gene: TRBD1
j_gene: TRBJ1-6
v_gene: TRBV5-1
abundance: -

CDR3aa: CASSPPVRYEQYF
d_gene: -
j_gene: TRBJ2-7
v_gene: TRBV11-2
abundance: few

CDR3aa: CAWSVLPGQENFYEKLFF
d_gene: TRBD1
j_gene: TRBJ1-4
v_gene: TRBV30
abundance: -

CDR3aa: CASSLTGFGELFF
d_gene: -
j_gene: TRBJ2-2
v_gene: TRBV7-8
abundance: -

CDR3aa: CASSPRTPANYGYTF
d_gene: -
j_gene: TRBJ1-2
v_gene: TRBV28
abundance: once